This TCR beta chain originates from a study of blood T cells in healthy people across ages. Study overall: With template switching, about one barcoded beta molecule was captured per two T cells. Study-level findings and limits: It was the long-lived donors that had more naive CD4+ cells and higher diversity than aged donors.

A J-beta primer mix and a sample-barcoded 5' primer were used in a second PCR of roughly 6 to 11 cycles. TCRdb passed the 5' RACE reads through MiXCR, listing each CDR3 protein once. The data hold roughly 2 million distinct CDR3 sequences, with about 50% observed a single time. This clonotype was detected a few times. As yet, its antigen is unknown. CDR1 and CDR2 from the germline V gene are SGHVS and FNYEAQ. The germline V and J ends were trimmed by 0 bases and 4 bases, with 7 bases remaining between them. The CDR3 sequence is 13 residues long. The origin of this receptor is a woman in her thirties or forties in good health. The chain uses TRBV7-6 and TRBJ2-7; D not resolved. What was sequenced was blood. In nucleotides, the CDR3 is TGTGCCAGCAGCTTAGCAGCAGAGTACGAGCAGTACTTC. This sequence encodes CASSLAAEYEQYF. Using reference TRBV7-6 and TRBJ2-7 for the parts outside the CDR3, the full variable domain is GAGVSQSPRYKVTKRGQDVALRCDPISGHVSLYWYRQALGQGPEFLTYFNYEAQQDKSGLPNDRFSAERPEGSISTLTIQRTEQRDSAMYRCASSLAAEYEQYFGPGTRLTVT.